This T cell receptor beta chain was identified during a study of technical replicates of blood from four donors. Produced via immunoSEQ multiplex PCR; TCRdb's table is partial and in-frame only. The repertoire holds roughly 60,000 clones, with approximately 90% as singletons. The CDR3 has 13 residues. J lost 5 bases, V lost 4 bases, and 7 bases had no gene match. Per germline, CDR1 SQVTM and CDR2 ANQGSEA. Sequenced sample: PBMCs. The receptor was derived from a human donor in good health. Some clones in this sample may be carry-over from other donors' samples. The rearrangement joins TRBV29-1 to TRBJ2-7, with 8 bases identical to TRBD1. The CDR3 loop reads CSVARTGTHEQYF. CDR3 sequence (DNA): TGCAGCGTTGCCCGGACAGGGACCCACGAGCAGTACTTC.